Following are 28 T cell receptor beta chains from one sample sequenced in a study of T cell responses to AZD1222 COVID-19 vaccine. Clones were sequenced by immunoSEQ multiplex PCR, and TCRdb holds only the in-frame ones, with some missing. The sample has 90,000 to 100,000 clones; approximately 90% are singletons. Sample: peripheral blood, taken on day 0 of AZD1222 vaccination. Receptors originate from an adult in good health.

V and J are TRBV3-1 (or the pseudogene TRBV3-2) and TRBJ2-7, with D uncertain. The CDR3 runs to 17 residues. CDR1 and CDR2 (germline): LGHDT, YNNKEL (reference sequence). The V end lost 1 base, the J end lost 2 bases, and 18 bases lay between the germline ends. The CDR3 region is CASSQGERSPGPYEQYF. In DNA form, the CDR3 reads TGTGCCAGCAGCCAAGGAGAAAGGAGCCCCGGTCCCTACGAGCAGTACTTC.

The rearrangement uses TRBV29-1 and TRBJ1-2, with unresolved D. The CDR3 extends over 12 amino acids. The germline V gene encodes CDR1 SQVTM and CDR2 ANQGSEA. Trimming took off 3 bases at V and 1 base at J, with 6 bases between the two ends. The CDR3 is CSVDSLNYGYTF. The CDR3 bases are TGCAGCGTTGACAGCCTTAACTATGGCTACACCTTC.

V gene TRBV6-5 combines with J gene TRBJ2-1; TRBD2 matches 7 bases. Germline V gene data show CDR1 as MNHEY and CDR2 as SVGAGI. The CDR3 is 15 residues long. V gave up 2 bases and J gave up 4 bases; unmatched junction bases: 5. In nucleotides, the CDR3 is TGTGCCAGCAGTTACGGCGGGAGAACATACAATGAGCAGTTCTTC. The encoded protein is CASSYGGRTYNEQFF.

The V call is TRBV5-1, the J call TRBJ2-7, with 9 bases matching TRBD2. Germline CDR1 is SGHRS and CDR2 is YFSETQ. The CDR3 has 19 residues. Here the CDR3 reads CASSLGAIAGERRYHEQYV. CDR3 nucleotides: TGTGCCAGCAGCTTGGGTGCTATAGCGGGAGAGAGAAGATATCACGAGCAGTACGTC.

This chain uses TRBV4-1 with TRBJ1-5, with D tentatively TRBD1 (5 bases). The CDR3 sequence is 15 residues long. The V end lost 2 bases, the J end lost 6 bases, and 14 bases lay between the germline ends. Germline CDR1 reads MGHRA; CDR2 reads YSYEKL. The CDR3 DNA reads TGCGCCAGCAGCCAATCGGGGTTGACAGTTCAGCCCCAGCATTTT. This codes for CASSQSGLTVQPQHF.

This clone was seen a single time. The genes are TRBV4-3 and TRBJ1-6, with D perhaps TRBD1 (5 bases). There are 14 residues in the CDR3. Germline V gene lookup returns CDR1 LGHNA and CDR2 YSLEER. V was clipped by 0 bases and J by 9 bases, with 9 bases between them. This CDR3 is CASSQDGGGSPLHF. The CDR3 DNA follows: TGCGCCAGCAGCCAAGATGGGGGAGGTTCACCCCTCCACTTT.

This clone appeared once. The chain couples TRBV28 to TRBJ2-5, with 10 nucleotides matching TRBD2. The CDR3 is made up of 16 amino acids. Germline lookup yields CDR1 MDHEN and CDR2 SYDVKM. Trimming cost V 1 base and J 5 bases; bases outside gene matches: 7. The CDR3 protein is CASSLYPSGSSETQYF. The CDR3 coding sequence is TGTGCCAGCAGTTTATATCCTAGCGGGAGTTCTGAGACCCAGTACTTC. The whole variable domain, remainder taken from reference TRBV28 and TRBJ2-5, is DVKVTQSSRYLVKRTGEKVFLECVQDMDHENMFWYRQDPGLGLRLIYFSYDVKMKEKGDIPEGYSVSREKKERFSLILESASTNQTSMYLCASSLYPSGSSETQYFGPGTRLLVL.

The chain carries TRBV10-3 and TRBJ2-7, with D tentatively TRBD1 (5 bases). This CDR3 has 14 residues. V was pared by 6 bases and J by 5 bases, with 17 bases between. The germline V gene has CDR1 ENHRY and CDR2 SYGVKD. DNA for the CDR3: TGTGCCATCAGCCCCGCAGGGAACGCCCACGAGCAGTACGTC. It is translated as CAISPAGNAHEQYV.

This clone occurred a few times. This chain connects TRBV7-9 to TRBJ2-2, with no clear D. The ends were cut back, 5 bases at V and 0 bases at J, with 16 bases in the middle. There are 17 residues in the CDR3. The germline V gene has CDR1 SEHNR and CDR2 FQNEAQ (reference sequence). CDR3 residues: CASSAGPGFANTGELFF. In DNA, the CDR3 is TGTGCCAGCAGCGCCGGTCCGGGCTTCGCGAACACCGGGGAGCTGTTTTTT.

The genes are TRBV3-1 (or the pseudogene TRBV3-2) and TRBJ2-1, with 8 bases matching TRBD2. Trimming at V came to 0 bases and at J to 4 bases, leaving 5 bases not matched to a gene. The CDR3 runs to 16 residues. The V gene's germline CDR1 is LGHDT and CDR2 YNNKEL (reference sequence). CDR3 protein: CASSQDWSGSYNEQFF. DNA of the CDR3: TGTGCCAGCAGCCAAGATTGGAGCGGGAGTTACAATGAGCAGTTCTTC.

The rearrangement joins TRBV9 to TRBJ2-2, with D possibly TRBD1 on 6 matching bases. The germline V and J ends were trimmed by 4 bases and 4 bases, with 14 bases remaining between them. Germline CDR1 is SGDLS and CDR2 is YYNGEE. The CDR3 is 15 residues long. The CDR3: CASSYTGTSTGELFF. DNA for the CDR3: TGTGCCAGCAGCTACACCGGGACATCCACCGGGGAGCTGTTTTTT.

CDR3 DNA: TGTGCCAGCAGTCCGCAGAAAAACATTCAGTACTTC. This gives the protein CASSPQKNIQYF. V is TRBV12-3 or TRBV12-4 and J is TRBJ2-4; D remains ambiguous. CDR3 size: 12 residues. The V end lost 5 bases, the J end lost 4 bases, and 6 bases lay between the germline ends.

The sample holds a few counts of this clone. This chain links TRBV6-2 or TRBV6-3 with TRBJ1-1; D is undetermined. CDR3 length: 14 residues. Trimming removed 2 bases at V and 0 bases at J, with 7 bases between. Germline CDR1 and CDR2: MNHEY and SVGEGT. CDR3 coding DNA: TGTGCCAGCAGTTACAAGGCTCTGAACACTGAAGCTTTCTTT. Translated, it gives CASSYKALNTEAFF.

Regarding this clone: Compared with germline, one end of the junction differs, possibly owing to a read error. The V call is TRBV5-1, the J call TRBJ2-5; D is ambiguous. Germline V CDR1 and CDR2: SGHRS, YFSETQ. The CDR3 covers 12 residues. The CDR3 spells CASSSDEETQYF. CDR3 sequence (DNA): TGTGCCAGCAGCTCCGACGAAGAGACCCAGTACTTC.

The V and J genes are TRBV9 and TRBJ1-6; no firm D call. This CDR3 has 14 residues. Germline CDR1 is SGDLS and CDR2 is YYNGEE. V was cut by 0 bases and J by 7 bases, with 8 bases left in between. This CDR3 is CASSVARGNSPLHF. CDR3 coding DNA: TGTGCCAGCAGCGTAGCCAGAGGGAATTCACCCCTCCACTTT.

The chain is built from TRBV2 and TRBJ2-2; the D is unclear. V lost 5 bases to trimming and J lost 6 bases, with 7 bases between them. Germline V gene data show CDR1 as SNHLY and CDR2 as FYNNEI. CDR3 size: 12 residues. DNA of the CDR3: TGTGCCAGCAGTCCCCAGGCCGGGGAGCTGTTTTTT. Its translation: CASSPQAGELFF. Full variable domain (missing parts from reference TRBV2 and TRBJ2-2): EPEVTQTPSHQVTQMGQEVILRCVPISNHLYFYWYRQILGQKVEFLVSFYNNEISEKSEIFDDQFSVERPDGSNFTLKIRSTKLEDSAMYFCASSPQAGELFFGEGSRLTVL.

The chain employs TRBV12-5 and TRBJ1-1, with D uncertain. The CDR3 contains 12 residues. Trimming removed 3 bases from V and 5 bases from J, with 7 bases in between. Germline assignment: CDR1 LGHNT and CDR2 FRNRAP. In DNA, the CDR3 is TGTGCTAGTGGTTTTATCTATACTGAAGCTTTCTTT. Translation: CASGFIYTEAFF.

CDR3 nucleotide sequence: TGTGCCAGCAGTTACCCCAGGGGGTTCGCAGATACGCAGTATTTT. Protein product: CASSYPRGFADTQYF. The gene calls are TRBV6-6 and TRBJ2-3, with 7 bases lining up with TRBD1. The germline V gene has CDR1 MNHNY and CDR2 SVGAGI (reference sequence). This CDR3 contains 15 residues. Germline trimming cut 2 bases from V and 4 bases from J; bases unmatched to any gene: 6.

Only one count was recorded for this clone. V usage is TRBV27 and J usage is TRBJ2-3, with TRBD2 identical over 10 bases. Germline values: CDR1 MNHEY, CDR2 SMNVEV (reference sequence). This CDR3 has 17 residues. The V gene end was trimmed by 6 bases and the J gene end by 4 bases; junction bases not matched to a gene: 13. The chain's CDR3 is CASSPSPSGGSADTQYF. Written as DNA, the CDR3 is TGTGCCAGCAGCCCGTCCCCTAGCGGGGGAAGCGCAGATACGCAGTATTTT.

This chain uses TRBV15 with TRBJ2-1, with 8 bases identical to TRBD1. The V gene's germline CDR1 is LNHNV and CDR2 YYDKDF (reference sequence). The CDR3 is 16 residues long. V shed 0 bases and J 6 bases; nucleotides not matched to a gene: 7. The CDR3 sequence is CATSRDDRTGSNEQFF. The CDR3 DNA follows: TGTGCCACCAGCAGAGATGATCGGACAGGGAGCAATGAGCAGTTCTTC. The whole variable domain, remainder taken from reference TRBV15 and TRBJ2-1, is DAMVIQNPRYQVTQFGKPVTLSCSQTLNHNVMYWYQQKSSQAPKLLFHYYDKDFNNEADTPDNFQSRRPNTSFCFLDIRSPGLGDTAMYLCATSRDDRTGSNEQFFGPGTRLTVL.

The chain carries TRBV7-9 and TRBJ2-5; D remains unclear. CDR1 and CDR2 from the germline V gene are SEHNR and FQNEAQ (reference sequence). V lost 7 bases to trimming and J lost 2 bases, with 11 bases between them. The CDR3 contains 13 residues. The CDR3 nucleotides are TGTGCCAGCATGTTGGGCCTTCAAGAGACCCAGTACTTC. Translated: CASMLGLQETQYF. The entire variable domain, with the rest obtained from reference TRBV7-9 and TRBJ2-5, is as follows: DTGVSQNPRHKITKRGQNVTFRCDPISEHNRLYWYRQTLGQGPEFLTYFQNEAQLEKSRLLSDRFSAERPKGSFSTLEIQRTEQGDSAMYLCASMLGLQETQYFGPGTRLLVL.

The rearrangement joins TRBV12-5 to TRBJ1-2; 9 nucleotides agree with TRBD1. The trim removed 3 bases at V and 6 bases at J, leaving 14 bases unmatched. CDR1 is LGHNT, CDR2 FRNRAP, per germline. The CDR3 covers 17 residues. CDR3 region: CASGLRTWGQGWDGYTF. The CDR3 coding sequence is TGTGCTAGTGGTTTACGGACATGGGGACAGGGTTGGGATGGCTACACCTTC.

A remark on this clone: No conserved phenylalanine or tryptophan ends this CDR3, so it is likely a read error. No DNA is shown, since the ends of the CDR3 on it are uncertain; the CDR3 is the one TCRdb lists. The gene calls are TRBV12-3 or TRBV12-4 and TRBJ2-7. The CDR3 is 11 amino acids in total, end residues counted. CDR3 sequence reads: CASSLWAEVVI.

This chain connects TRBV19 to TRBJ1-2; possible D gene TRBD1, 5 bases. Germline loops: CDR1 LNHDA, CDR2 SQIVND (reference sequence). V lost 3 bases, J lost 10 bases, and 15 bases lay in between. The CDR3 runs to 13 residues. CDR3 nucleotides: TGTGCCAGTAGTATCAACTCCGGGACTCACTACACCTTC. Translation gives CASSINSGTHYTF.

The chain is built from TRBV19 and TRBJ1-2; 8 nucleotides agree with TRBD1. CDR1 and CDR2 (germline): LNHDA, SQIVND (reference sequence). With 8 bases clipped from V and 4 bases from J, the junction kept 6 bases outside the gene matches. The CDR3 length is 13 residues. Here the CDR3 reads CASQSDRAYGYTF. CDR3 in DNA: TGTGCCAGTCAATCGGACAGGGCCTATGGCTACACCTTC.

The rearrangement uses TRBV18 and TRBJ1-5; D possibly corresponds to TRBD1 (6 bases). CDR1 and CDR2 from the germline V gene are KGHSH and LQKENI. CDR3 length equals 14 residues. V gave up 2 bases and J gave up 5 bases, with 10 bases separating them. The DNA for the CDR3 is TGTGCCAGCTCACCATCTTCAGGGGATCAGCCCCAGCATTTT. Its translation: CASSPSSGDQPQHF. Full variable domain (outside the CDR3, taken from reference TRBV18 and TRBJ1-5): NAGVMQNPRHLVRRRGQEARLRCSPMKGHSHVYWYRQLPEEGLKFMVYLQKENIIDESGMPKERFSAEFPKEGPSILRIQQVVRGDSAAYFCASSPSSGDQPQHFGDGTRLSIL.

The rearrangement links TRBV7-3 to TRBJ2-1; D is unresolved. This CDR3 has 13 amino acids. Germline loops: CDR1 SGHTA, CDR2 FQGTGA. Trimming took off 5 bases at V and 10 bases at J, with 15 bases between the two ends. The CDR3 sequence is CASSPDLPGEQFF. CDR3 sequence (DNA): TGTGCCAGCAGCCCCGACCTGCCGGGCGAGCAGTTCTTC.

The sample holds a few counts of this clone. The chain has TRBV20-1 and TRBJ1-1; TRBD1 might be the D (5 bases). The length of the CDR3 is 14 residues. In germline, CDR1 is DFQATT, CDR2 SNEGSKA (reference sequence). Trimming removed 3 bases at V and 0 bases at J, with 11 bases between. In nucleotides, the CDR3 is TGCAGTGCTAGTTGGGGCAACATGAACACTGAAGCTTTCTTT. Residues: CSASWGNMNTEAFF.